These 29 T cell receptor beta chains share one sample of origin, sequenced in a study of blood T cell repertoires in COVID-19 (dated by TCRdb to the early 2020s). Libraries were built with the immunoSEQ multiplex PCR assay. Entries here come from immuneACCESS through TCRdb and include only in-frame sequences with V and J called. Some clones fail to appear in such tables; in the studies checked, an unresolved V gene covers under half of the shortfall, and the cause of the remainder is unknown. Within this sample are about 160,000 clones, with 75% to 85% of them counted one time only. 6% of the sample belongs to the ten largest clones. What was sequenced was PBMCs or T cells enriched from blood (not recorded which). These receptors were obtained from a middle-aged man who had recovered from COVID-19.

CDR3 amino acids: CASSQDVNLGNTIYF. The DNA for the CDR3 is TGTGCCAGCAGCCAAGATGTTAATCTAGGAAACACCATATATTTT. The chain has TRBV4-2 and TRBJ1-3; unclear D gene. V was clipped by 0 bases and J by 4 bases, with 10 bases between them. The CDR3 has 15 residues. Germline values: CDR1 LGHNA, CDR2 YNFKEQ.

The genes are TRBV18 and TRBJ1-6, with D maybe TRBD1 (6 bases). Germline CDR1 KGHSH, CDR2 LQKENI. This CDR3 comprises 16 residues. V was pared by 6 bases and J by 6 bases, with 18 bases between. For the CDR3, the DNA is TGTGCCAGCTCCCCGGGGTCAGGGGTGGTTAATTCACCCCTCCACTTT. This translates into CASSPGSGVVNSPLHF.

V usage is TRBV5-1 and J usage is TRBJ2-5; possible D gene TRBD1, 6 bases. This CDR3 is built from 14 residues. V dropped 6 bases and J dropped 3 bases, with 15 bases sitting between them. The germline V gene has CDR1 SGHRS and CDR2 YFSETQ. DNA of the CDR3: TGCGCCAGCATGCCAGGACAGCTCAAAGAGACCCAGTACTTC. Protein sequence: CASMPGQLKETQYF.

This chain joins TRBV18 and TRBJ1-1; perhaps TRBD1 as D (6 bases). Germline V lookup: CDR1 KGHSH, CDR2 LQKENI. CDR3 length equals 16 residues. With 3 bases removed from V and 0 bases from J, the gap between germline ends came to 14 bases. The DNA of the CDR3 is TGTGCCAGCTCACCCTCGACAGGACTCCTGAACACTGAAGCTTTCTTT. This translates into CASSPSTGLLNTEAFF.

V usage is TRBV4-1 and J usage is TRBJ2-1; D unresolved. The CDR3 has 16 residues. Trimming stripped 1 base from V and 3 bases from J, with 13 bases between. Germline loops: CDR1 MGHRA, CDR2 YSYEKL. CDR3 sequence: CASSQGKLEYYNEQFF. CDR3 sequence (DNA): TGCGCCAGCAGCCAAGGCAAACTGGAGTACTACAATGAGCAGTTCTTC.

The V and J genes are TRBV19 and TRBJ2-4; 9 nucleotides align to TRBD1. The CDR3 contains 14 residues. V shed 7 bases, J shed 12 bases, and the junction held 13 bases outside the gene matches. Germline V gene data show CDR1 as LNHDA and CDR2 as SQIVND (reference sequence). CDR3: CASTPGTGRSHQYF. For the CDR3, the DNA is TGTGCCAGTACACCTGGGACAGGGCGATCGCATCAGTACTTC.

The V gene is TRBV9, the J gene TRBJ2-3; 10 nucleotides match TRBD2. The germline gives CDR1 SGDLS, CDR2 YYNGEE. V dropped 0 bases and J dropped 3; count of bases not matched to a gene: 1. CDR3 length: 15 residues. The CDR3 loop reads CASSVVTSGTDTQYF. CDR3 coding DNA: TGTGCCAGCAGCGTAGTGACTAGCGGGACAGATACGCAGTATTTT.

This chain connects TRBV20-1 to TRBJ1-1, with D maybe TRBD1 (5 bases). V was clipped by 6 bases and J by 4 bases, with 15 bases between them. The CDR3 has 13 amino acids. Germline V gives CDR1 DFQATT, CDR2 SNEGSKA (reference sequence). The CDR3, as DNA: TGCAGTGCCAGTAGACAGATGGGCACTGAAGCTTTCTTT. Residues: CSASRQMGTEAFF.

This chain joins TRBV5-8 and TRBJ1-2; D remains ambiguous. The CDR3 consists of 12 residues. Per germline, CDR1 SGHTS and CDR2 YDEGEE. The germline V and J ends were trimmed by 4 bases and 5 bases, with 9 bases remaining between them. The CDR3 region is CASSLTYYGYTF. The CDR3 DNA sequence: TGTGCCAGCAGCCTGACATATTATGGCTACACCTTC.

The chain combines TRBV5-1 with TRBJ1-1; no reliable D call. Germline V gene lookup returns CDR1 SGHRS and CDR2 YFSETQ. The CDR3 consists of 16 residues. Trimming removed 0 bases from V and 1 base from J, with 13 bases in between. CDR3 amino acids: CASSLGLTNKNTEAFF. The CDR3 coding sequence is TGCGCCAGCAGCTTGGGGTTAACTAACAAGAACACTGAAGCTTTCTTT.

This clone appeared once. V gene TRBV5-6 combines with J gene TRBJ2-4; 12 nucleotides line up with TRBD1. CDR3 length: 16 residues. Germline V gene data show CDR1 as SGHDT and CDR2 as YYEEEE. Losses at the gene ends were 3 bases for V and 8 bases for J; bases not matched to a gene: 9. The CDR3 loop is CASSSGDRGRRDIQYF. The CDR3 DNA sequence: TGTGCCAGCAGCTCGGGGGACAGGGGGCGAAGGGACATTCAGTACTTC. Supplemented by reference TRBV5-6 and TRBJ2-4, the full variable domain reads DAGVTQSPTHLIKTRGQQVTLRCSPKSGHDTVSWYQQALGQGPQFIFQYYEEEERQRGNFPDRFSGHQFPNYSSELNVNALLLGDSALYLCASSSGDRGRRDIQYFGAGTRLSVL.

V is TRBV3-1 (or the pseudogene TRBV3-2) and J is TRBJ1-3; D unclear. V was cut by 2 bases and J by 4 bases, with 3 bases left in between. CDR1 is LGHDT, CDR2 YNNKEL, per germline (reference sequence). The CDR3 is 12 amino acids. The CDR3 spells CASSQQGNTIYF. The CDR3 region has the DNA TGTGCCAGCAGCCAACAGGGAAACACCATATATTTT.

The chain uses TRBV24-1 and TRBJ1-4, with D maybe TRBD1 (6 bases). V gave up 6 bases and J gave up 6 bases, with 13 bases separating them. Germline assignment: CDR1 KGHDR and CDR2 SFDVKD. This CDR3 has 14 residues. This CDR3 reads CATSLDRRYEKLFF. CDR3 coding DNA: TGTGCCACCAGTCTGGACAGAAGGTATGAAAAACTGTTTTTT.

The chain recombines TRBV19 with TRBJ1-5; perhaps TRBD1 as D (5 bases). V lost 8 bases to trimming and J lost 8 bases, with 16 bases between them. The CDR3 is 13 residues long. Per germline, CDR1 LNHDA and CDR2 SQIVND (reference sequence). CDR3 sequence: CASSYQGGEPQHF. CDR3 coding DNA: TGTGCCAGTTCTTACCAGGGAGGAGAGCCCCAGCATTTT.

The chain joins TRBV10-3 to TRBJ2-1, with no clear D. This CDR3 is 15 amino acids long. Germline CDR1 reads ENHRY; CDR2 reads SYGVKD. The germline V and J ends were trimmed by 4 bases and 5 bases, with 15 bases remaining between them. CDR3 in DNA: TGTGCCATCAGTGTGAGCCACCACCACGACAATGAGCAGTTCTTC. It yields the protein CAISVSHHHDNEQFF.

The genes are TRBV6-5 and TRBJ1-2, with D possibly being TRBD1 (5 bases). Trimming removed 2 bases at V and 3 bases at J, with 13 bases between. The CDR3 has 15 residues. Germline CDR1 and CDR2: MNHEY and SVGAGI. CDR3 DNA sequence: TGTGCCAGCAGTTACGGGGGGGGAGTTGACTATGGCTACACCTTC. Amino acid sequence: CASSYGGGVDYGYTF.

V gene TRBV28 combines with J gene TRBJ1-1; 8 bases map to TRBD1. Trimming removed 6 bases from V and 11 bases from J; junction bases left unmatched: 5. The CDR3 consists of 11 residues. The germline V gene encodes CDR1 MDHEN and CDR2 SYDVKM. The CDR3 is CASSSQGGAFF. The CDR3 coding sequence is TGTGCCAGCAGCTCACAGGGGGGGGCTTTCTTT.

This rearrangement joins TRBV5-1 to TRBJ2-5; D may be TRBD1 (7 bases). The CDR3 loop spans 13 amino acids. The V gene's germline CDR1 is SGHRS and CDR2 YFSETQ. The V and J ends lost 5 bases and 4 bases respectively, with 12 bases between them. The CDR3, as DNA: TGCGCCAGCAGTTCCCAGGGGGGAGAGACCCAGTACTTC. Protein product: CASSSQGGETQYF.

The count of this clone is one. CDR3 nucleotide sequence: TGTGCCAGCAGATTGACAGGGGGAAACACCATATATTTT. It codes for CASRLTGGNTIYF. V gene TRBV11-2 combines with J gene TRBJ1-3; 7 nucleotides match TRBD1. V gave up 6 bases and J gave up 4 bases; unmatched junction bases: 3. The CDR3 loop spans 13 amino acids. Germline-derived CDR1 and CDR2 are SGHAT and FQNNGV.

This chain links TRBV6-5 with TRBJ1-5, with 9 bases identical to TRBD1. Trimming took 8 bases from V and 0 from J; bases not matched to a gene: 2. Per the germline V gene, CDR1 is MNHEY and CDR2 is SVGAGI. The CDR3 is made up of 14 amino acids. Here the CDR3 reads CASDRGISNQPQHF. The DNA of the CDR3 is TGTGCCAGCGACAGGGGGATTAGCAATCAGCCCCAGCATTTT.

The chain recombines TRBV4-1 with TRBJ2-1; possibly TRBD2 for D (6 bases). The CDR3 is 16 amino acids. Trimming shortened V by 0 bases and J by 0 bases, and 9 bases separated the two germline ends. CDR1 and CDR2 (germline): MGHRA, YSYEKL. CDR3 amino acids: CASSQEGLRSYNEQFF. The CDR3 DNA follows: TGCGCCAGCAGCCAAGAGGGACTTCGCTCCTACAATGAGCAGTTCTTC.

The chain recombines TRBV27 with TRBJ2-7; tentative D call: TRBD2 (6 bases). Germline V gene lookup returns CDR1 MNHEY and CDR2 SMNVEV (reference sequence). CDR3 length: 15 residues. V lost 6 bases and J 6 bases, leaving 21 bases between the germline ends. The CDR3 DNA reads TGTGCCAGCAGCGGGCGGAGGGTGTCCCTCCGCGAGCAGTACTTC. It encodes CASSGRRVSLREQYF.

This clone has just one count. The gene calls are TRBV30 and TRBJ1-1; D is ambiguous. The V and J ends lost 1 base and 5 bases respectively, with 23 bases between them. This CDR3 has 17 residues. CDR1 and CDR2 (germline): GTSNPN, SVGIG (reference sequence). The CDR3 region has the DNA TGTGCCTGGAGTGGTTCCGGTATTGCCGAAAGTGGTACTGAAGCTTTCTTT. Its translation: CAWSGSGIAESGTEAFF.

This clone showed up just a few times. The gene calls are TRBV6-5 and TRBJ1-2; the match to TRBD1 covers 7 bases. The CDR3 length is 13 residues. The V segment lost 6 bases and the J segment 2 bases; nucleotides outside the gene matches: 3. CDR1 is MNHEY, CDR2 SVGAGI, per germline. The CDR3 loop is CASSDRENYGYTF. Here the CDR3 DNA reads TGTGCCAGCAGCGACAGGGAAAACTATGGCTACACCTTC.

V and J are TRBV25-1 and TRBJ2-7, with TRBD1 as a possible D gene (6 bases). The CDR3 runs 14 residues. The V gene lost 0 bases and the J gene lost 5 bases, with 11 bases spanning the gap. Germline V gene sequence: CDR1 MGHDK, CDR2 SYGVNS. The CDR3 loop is CASSEYTGYHEQYF. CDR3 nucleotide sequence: TGTGCCAGCAGTGAATACACAGGGTACCACGAGCAGTACTTC.

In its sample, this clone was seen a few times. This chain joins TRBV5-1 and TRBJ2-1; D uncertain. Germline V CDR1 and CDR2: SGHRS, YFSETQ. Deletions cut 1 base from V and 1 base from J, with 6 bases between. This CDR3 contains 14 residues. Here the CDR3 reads CASSLQESYNEQFF. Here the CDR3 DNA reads TGCGCCAGCAGCTTGCAGGAATCCTACAATGAGCAGTTCTTC.

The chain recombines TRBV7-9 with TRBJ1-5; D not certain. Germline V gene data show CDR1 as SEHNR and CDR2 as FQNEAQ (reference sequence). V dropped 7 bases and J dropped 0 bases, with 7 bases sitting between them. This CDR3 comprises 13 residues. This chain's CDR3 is CASTLDSNQPQHF. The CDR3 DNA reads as TGTGCCAGCACCCTAGATAGCAATCAGCCCCAGCATTTT. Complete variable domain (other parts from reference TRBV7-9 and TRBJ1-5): DTGVSQNPRHKITKRGQNVTFRCDPISEHNRLYWYRQTLGQGPEFLTYFQNEAQLEKSRLLSDRFSAERPKGSFSTLEIQRTEQGDSAMYLCASTLDSNQPQHFGDGTRLSIL.

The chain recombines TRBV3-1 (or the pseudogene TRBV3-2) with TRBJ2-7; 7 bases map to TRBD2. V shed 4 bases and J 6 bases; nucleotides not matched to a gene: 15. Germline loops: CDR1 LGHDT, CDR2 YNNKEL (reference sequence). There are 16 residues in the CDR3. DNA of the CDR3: TGTGCCAGCAGCCTCCTTCCTGGCGGGGGTCACCCCGAGCAGTACTTC. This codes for CASSLLPGGGHPEQYF.

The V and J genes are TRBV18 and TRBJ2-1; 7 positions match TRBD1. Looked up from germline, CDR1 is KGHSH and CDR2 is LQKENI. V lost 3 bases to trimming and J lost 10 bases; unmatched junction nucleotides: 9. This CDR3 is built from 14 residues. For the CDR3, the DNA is TGTGCCAGCTCACCCCTGGACAGGCAGCCAGAGCAGTTCTTC. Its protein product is CASSPLDRQPEQFF. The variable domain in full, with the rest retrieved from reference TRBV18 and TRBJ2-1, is NAGVMQNPRHLVRRRGQEARLRCSPMKGHSHVYWYRQLPEEGLKFMVYLQKENIIDESGMPKERFSAEFPKEGPSILRIQQVVRGDSAAYFCASSPLDRQPEQFFGPGTRLTVL.